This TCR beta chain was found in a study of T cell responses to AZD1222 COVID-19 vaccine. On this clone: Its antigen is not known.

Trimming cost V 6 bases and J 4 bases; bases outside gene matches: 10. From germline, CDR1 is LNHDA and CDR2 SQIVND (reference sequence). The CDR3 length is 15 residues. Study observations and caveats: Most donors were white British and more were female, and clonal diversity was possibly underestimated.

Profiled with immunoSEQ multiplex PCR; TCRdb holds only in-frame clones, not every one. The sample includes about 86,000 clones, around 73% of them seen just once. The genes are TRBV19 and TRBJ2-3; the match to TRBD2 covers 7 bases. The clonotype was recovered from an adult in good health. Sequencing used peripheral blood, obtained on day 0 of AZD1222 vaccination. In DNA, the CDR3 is TGTGCCAGTAGCCCCTGGGGGGGGGTGGCAGATACGCAGTATTTT. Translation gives CASSPWGGVADTQYF.